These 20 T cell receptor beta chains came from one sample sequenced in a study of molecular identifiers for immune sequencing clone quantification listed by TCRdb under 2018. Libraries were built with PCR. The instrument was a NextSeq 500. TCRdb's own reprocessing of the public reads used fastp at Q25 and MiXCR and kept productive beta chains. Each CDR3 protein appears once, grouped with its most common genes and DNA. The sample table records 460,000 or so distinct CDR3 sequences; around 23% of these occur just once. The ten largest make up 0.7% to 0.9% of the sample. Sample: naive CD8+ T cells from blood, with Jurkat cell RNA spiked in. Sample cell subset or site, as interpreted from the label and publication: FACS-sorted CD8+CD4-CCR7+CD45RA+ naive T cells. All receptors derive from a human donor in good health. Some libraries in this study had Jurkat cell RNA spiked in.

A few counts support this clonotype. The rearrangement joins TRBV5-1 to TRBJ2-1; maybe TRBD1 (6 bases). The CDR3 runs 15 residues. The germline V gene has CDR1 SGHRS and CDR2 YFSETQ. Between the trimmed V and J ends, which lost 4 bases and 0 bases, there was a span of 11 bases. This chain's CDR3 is CASSVRDTSYNEQFF. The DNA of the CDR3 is TGCGCCAGCAGCGTCCGGGACACCTCCTACAATGAGCAGTTCTTC. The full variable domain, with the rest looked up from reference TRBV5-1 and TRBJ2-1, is KAGVTQTPRYLIKTRGQQVTLSCSPISGHRSVSWYQQTPGQGLQFLFEYFSETQRNKGNFPGRFSGRQFSNSRSEMNVSTLELGDSALYLCASSVRDTSYNEQFFGPGTRLTVL.

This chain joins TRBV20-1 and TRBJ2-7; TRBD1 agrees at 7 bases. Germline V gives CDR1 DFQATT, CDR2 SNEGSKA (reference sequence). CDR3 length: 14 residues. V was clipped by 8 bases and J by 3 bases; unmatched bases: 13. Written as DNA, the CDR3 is TGCAGTACCGCTACCCCGGGACAGTTCTACGAGCAGTACTTC. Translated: CSTATPGQFYEQYF.

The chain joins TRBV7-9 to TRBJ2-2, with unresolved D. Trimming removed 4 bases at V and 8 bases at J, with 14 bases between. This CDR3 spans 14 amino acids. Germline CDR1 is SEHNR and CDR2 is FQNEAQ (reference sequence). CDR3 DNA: TGTGCCAGCAGCTCCCCTCAGGCCTCTGGGGAGCTGTTTTTT. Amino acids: CASSSPQASGELFF.

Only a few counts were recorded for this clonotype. CDR3 nucleotides: TGTGCCAGCAGGGATACTAGGAACACCGGGGAGCTGTTTTTT. The encoded protein is CASRDTRNTGELFF. This chain joins TRBV7-9 and TRBJ2-2; perhaps TRBD2 as D (5 bases). Trimming left V 6 bases short and J 1 base short, with 9 bases between. CDR3 length equals 14 residues. Germline V gene sequence: CDR1 SEHNR, CDR2 FQNEAQ (reference sequence).

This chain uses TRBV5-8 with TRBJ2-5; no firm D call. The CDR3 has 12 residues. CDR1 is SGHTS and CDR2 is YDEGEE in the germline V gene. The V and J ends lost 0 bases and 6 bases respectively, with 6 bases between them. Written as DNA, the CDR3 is TGTGCCAGCAGCTTGGGGGTGCAGACCCAGTACTTC. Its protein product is CASSLGVQTQYF. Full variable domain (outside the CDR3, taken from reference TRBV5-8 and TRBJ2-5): EAGVTQSPTHLIKTRGQQATLRCSPISGHTSVYWYQQALGLGLQFLLWYDEGEERNRGNFPPRFSGRQFPNYSSELNVNALELEDSALYLCASSLGVQTQYFGPGTRLLVL.

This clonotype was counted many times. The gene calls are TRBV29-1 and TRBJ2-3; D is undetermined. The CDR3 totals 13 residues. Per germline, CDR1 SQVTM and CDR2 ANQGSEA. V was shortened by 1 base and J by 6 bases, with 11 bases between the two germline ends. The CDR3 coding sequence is TGCAGCGTTGAAGCTAGGATCAGGGATACGCAGTATTTT. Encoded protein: CSVEARIRDTQYF.

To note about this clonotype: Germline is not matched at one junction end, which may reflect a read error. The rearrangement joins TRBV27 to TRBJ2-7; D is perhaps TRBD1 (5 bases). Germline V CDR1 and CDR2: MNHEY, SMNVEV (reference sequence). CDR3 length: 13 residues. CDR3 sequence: CASSYGASFEQYF. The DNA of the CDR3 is TGTGCCAGCAGCTATGGGGCTTCCTTCGAGCAGTACTTC.

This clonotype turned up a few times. The CDR3 spells CASGSNWGNTIYF. The CDR3 nucleotides are TGTGCTAGTGGTTCGAACTGGGGAAACACCATATATTTT. V gene TRBV12-5 combines with J gene TRBJ1-3; no clear D gene. The CDR3 is made up of 13 amino acids. Germline V gives CDR1 LGHNT, CDR2 FRNRAP. Trimming pared 4 bases from V and 4 bases from J, leaving 8 bases between. Combining the CDR3 with reference TRBV12-5 and TRBJ1-3 gives the whole variable domain DARVTQTPRHKVTEMGQEVTMRCQPILGHNTVFWYRQTMMQGLELLAYFRNRAPLDDSGMPKDRFSAEMPDATLATLKIQPSEPRDSAVYFCASGSNWGNTIYFGEGSWLTVV.

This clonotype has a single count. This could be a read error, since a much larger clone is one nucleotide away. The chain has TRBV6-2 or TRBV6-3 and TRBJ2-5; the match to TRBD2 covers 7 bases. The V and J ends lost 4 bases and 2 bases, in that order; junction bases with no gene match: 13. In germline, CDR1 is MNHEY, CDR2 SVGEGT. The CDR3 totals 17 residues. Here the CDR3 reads CASSSGLVEALQETQYF. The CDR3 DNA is TGTGCCAGCAGTTCCGGACTAGTGGAGGCCCTTCAAGAGACCCAGTACTTC.

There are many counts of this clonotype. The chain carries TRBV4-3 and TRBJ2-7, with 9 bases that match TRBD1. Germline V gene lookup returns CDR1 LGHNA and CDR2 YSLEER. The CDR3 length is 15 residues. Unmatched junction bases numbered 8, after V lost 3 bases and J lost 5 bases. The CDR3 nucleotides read TGCGCCAGCAGCCAGTACAGGGGGCGCAGGAACGAGCAGTACTTC. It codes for CASSQYRGRRNEQYF.

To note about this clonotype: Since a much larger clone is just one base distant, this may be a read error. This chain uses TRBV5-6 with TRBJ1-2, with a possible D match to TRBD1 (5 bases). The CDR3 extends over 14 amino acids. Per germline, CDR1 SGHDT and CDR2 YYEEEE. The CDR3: CACSWGQSNHGYTF. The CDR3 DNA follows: TGTGCCTGCAGCTGGGGCCAGTCGAACCATGGCTACACCTTC.

CDR3 in DNA: TGTGCCAGTAGTATAGGACTGGGCTACACCTTC. Its protein product is CASSIGLGYTF. V usage is TRBV19 and J usage is TRBJ1-2, with D hard to call. Trimming left V 1 base short and J 8 bases short, with 5 bases between. The CDR3 covers 11 residues. The V gene's germline CDR1 is LNHDA and CDR2 SQIVND (reference sequence).

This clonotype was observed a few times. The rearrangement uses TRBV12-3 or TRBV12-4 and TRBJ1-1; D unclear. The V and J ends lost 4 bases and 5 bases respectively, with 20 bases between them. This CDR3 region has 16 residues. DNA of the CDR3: TGTGCCAGCAGTTCCCTGGTATGGAGCGTGAGAACTGAAGCTTTCTTT. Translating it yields CASSSLVWSVRTEAFF.

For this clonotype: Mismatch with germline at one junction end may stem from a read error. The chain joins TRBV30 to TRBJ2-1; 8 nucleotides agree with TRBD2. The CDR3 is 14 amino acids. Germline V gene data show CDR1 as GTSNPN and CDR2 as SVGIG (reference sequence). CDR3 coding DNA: TGTGCCTGGAGTGTAGCGGGGGTTTACAATGAGCAGATCTTC. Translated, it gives CAWSVAGVYNEQIF.

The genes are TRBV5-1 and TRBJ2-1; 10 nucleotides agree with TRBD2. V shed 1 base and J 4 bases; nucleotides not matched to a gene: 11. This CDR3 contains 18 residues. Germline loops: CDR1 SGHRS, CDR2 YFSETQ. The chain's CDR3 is CASSLRASGRETYNEQFF. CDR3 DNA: TGCGCCAGCAGCTTGAGGGCTAGCGGGAGAGAAACTTACAATGAGCAGTTCTTC. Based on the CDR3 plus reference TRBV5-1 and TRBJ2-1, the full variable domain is KAGVTQTPRYLIKTRGQQVTLSCSPISGHRSVSWYQQTPGQGLQFLFEYFSETQRNKGNFPGRFSGRQFSNSRSEMNVSTLELGDSALYLCASSLRASGRETYNEQFFGPGTRLTVL.

CDR3 region: CASSQDHLSGQGRTDTQYF. In DNA, the CDR3 is TGCGCCAGCAGCCAAGATCATTTGTCTGGGCAGGGTCGCACAGATACGCAGTATTTT. The chain employs TRBV4-1 and TRBJ2-3; D perhaps matches TRBD1 (5 bases). Germline assignment: CDR1 MGHRA and CDR2 YSYEKL. V gave up 0 bases and J gave up 1 base, with 20 bases separating them. This CDR3 comprises 19 residues.

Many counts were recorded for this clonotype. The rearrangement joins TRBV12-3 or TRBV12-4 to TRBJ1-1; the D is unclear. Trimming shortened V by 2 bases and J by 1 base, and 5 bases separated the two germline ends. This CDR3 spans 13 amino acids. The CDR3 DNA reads TGTGCCAGCAGTTTATCCGGGAACACTGAAGCTTTCTTT. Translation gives CASSLSGNTEAFF.

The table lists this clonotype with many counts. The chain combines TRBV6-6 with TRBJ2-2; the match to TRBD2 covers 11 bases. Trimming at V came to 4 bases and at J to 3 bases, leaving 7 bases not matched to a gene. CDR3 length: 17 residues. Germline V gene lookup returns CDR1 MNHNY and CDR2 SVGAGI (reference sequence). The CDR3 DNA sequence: TGTGCCAGCAGTTCCGAACCACTAGCGGGAGACACCGGGGAGCTGTTTTTT. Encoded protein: CASSSEPLAGDTGELFF.

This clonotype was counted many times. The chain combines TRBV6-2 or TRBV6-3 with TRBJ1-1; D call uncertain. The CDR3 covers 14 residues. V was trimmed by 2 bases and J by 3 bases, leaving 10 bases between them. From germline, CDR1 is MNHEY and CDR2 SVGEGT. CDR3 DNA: TGTGCCAGCAGTTACCGGGTTTCGGACACTGAAGCTTTCTTT. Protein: CASSYRVSDTEAFF.

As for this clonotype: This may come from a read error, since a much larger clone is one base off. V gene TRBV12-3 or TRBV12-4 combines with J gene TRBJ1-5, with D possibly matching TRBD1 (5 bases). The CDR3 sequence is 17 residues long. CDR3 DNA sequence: TGTGCCGGCAGTTCCTCCACCGGCGGGCTCAGGGATCAGCCCCAGCATTTT. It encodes CAGSSSTGGLRDQPQHF.